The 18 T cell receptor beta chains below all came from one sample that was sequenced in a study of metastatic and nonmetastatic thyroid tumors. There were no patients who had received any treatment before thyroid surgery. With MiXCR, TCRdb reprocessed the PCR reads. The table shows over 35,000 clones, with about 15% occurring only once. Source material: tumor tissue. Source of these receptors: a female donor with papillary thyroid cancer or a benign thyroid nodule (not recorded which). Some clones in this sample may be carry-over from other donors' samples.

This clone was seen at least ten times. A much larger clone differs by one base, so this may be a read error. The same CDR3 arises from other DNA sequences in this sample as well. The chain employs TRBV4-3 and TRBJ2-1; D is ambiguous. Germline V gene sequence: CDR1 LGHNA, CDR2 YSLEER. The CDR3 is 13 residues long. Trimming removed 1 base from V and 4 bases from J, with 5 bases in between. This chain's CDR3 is CASSQAGYNEQFF. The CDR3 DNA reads TGCGCCAGCAGCCAAGCCGGGTACAATGAGCAGTTCTTC.

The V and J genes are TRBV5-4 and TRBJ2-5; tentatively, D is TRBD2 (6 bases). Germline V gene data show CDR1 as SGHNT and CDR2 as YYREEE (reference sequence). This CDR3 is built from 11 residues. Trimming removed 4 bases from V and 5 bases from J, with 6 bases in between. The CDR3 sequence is CASSGGETQYF. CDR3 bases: TGTGCCAGCAGCGGGGGGGAGACCCAGTACTTC.

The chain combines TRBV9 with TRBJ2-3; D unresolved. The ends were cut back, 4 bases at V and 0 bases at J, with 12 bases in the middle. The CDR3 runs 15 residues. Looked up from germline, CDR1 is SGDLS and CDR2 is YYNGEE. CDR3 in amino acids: CASSRISTSTDTQYF. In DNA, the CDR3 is TGTGCCAGCAGCAGGATAAGCACTAGCACAGATACGCAGTATTTT.

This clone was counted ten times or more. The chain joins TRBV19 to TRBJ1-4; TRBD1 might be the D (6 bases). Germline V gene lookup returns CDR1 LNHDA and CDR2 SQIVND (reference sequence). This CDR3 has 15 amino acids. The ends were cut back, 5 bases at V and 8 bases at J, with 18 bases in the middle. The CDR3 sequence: CASSPQQGRGEKLFF. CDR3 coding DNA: TGTGCCAGTAGTCCCCAACAGGGTCGCGGAGAAAAACTGTTTTTT.

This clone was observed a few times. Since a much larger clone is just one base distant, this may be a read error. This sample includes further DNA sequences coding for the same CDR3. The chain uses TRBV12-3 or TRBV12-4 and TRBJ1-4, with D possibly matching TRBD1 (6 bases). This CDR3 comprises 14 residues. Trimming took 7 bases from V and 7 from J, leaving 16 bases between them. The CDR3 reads CASKQGALSEKLFF. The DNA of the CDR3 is TGTGCCAGCAAACAGGGAGCATTAAGTGAAAAACTGTTTTTT.

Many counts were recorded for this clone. Here the CDR3 reads CSVGDRVNTGELFF. The CDR3 DNA follows: TGCAGTGTAGGGGACAGGGTGAACACCGGGGAGCTGTTTTTT. V is TRBV20-1 and J is TRBJ2-2; TRBD1 matches at 9 bases. Germline CDR1 reads DFQATT; CDR2 reads SNEGSKA (reference sequence). CDR3 length: 14 amino acids. The V segment lost 7 bases and the J segment 1 base; nucleotides outside the gene matches: 4.

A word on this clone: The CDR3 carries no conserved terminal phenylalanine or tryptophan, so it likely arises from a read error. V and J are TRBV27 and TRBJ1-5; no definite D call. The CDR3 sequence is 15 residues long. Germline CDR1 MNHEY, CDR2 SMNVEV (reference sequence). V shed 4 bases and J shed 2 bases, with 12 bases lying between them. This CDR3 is CASSYGGPGNQPQHV. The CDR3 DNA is TGTGCCAGCAGTTACGGTGGGCCTGGCAATCAGCCCCAGCATGTT.

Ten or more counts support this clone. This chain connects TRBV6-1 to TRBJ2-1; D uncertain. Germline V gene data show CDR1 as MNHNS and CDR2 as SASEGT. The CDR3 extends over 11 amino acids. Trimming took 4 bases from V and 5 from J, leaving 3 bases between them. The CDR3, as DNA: TGTGCCAGCAGTGGGCACAATGAGCAGTTCTTC. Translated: CASSGHNEQFF.

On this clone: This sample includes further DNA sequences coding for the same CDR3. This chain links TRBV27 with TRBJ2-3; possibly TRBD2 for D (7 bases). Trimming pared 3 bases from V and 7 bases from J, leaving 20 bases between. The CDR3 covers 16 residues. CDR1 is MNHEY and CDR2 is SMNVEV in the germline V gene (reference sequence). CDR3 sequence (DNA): TGTGCCAGCAGTTTCAGGATAGTGGGGGGGCCTCATACGCAGTATTTT. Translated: CASSFRIVGGPHTQYF.

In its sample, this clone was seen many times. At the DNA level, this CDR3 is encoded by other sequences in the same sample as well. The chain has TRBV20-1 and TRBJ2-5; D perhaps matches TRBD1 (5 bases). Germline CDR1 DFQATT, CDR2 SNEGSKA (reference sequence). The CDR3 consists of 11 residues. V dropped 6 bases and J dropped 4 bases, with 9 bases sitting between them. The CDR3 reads CSAIRGETQYF. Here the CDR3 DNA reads TGCAGTGCCATAAGGGGAGAGACCCAGTACTTC.

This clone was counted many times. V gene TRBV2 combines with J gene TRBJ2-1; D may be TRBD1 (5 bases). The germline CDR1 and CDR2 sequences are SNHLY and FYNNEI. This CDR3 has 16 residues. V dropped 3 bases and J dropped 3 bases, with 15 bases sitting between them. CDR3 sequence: CASSDAAAGHYNEQFF. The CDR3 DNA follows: TGTGCCAGCAGTGACGCGGCGGCAGGGCACTACAATGAGCAGTTCTTC.

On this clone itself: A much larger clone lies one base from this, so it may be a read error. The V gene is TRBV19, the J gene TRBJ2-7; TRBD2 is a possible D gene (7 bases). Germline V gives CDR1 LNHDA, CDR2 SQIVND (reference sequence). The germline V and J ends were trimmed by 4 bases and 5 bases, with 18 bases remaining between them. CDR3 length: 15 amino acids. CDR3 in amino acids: CASSRGGAVEDEQYF. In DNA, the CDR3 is TGTGCCAGTAGTAGGGGGGGGGCAGTGGAGGACGAGCAGTACTTC.

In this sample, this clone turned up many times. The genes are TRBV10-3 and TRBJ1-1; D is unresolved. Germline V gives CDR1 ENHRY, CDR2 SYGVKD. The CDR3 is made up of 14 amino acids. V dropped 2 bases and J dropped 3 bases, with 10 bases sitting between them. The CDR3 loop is CAISEIRRDTEAFF. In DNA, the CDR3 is TGTGCCATCAGTGAGATTCGGAGGGACACTGAAGCTTTCTTT.

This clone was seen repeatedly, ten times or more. The CDR3 sequence: CAWTSDGRNSPLHF. As DNA, the CDR3 is TGTGCCTGGACCTCGGATGGCAGAAATTCACCCCTCCACTTT. The chain employs TRBV30 and TRBJ1-6, with D unclear. Deletions cut 4 bases from V and 7 bases from J, with 14 bases between. This CDR3 contains 14 residues. Germline CDR1 reads GTSNPN; CDR2 reads SVGIG (reference sequence).

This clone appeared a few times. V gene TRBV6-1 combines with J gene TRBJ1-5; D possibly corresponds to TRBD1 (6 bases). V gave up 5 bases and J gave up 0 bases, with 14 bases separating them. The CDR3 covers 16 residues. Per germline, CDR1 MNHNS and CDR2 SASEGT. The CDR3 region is CASSPQGPNSNQPQHF. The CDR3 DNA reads TGTGCCAGCAGTCCCCAGGGGCCTAATAGCAATCAGCCCCAGCATTTT.

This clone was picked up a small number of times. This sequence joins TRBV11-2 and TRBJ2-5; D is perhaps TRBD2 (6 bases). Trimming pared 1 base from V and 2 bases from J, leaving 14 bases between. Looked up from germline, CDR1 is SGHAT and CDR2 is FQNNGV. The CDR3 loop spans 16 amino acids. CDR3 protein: CASSLGGLMSQETQYF. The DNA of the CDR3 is TGTGCCAGCAGCTTAGGGGGACTGATGTCGCAAGAGACCCAGTACTTC.

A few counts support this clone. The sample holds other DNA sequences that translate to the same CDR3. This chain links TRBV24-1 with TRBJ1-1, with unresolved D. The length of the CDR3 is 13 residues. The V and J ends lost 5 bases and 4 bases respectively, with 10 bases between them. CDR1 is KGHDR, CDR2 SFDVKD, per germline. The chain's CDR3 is CATSGERSTEAFF. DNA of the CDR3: TGTGCCACCAGTGGAGAGCGAAGCACTGAAGCTTTCTTT.

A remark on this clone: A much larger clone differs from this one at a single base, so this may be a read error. The CDR3 DNA reads TGTGCCAGCAGAGATAGTCTAGCGGGAGGGCCAGATACGCAGTATTTT. This gives the protein CASRDSLAGGPDTQYF. The chain combines TRBV6-1 with TRBJ2-3, with 12 positions matching TRBD2. The V and J ends lost 6 bases and 4 bases, in that order; junction bases with no gene match: 8. The CDR3 sequence is 16 residues long. Germline CDR1 reads MNHNS; CDR2 reads SASEGT.